These 24 T cell receptor beta chains share one sample of origin, sequenced in a study of blood T cells in healthy people across ages. Primed by a sample-barcoded 5' primer and a J-beta primer mix, a second PCR proceeded for about 6 to 12 cycles. TCRdb used MiXCR to reprocess the 5' RACE reads, holding one entry per CDR3 protein. The sample yields over a million distinct CDR3 sequences, under 30% seen once. The sample was also reused in another study, on T cells of mothers and their children.

The sequenced material came from blood. The receptors originated from a girl aged 2-10 years in good health.

This clonotype was picked up a small number of times. V is TRBV10-3 and J is TRBJ2-3; D unclear. The CDR3 has 15 amino acids. Germline CDR1 is ENHRY and CDR2 is SYGVKD. The V gene lost 3 bases and the J gene lost 2 bases, with 12 bases spanning the gap. The CDR3 DNA reads TGTGCCATCAGTGAAGACCATAGTGACACAGATACGCAGTATTTT. Translating gives CAISEDHSDTDTQYF.

V is TRBV4-3 and J is TRBJ1-2; possibly TRBD1 for D (6 bases). The CDR3 sequence is 16 residues long. Germline V gene lookup returns CDR1 LGHNA and CDR2 YSLEER. The ends were cut back, 3 bases at V and 7 bases at J, with 21 bases in the middle. The CDR3 protein is CASSQARTDLDSGYTF. The CDR3 region has the DNA TGCGCCAGCAGCCAGGCCCGGACAGACCTTGATTCTGGCTACACCTTC.

The rearrangement uses TRBV11-1 and TRBJ2-5; TRBD1 is a possible D gene (5 bases). The end of the DNA is better explained by TRBJ2-7, so the J call may be wrong. The CDR3 is 14 amino acids. Germline assignment: CDR1 SGHAT and CDR2 FQDESV (reference sequence). Written as DNA, the CDR3 is TGTGCCAGCAGCTCGACAGCCAGCTCCTACGAGCAGTACTTC. It encodes CASSSTASSYEQYF.

V and J are TRBV4-3 and TRBJ2-1, with TRBD2 identical over 11 bases. CDR1 is LGHNA, CDR2 YSLEER, per germline. This CDR3 comprises 17 residues. The J segment lost 4 bases and the V segment lost 0 bases, leaving 5 bases of the junction unmatched. The CDR3 spells CASSQDGRLAGYNEQFF. For the CDR3, the DNA is TGCGCCAGCAGCCAAGATGGGCGACTAGCGGGGTACAATGAGCAGTTCTTC.

The J gene is TRBJ2-2, the V gene TRBV28; D call uncertain. Trimming removed 9 bases at V and 1 base at J, with 12 bases between. The CDR3 runs to 14 residues. Germline CDR1 reads MDHEN; CDR2 reads SYDVKM. The CDR3 bases are TGTGCCAGTAAAAAGGTTGAGAACACCGGGGAGCTGTTTTTT. The encoded protein is CASKKVENTGELFF. Full variable domain (missing parts from reference TRBV28 and TRBJ2-2): DVKVTQSSRYLVKRTGEKVFLECVQDMDHENMFWYRQDPGLGLRLIYFSYDVKMKEKGDIPEGYSVSREKKERFSLILESASTNQTSMYLCASKKVENTGELFFGEGSRLTVL.

Only a few counts were recorded for this clonotype. The chain recombines TRBV7-2 with TRBJ2-4, with 10 bases identical to TRBD2. The CDR3 spans 16 residues. Trimming took 4 bases from V and 2 from J; bases not matched to a gene: 5. Germline CDR1 and CDR2: SGHTA and FQGNSA. The DNA of the CDR3 is TGTGCCAGCAGCTCAAGCGGGGGGGGGTCCAAAAACATTCAGTACTTC. As protein: CASSSSGGGSKNIQYF.

In its sample, this clonotype was seen a few times. The J gene is TRBJ2-4, the V gene TRBV6-2 or TRBV6-3; 7 bases line up with TRBD1. In germline, CDR1 is MNHEY, CDR2 SVGEGT. The junction had 5 bases not matched to a gene; V was cut back by 6 bases and J by 3 bases. The CDR3 consists of 14 residues. CDR3 protein: CASRPTGYKNIQYF. The DNA of the CDR3 is TGTGCCAGCAGACCGACAGGGTACAAAAACATTCAGTACTTC.

The J gene is TRBJ1-2, the V gene TRBV28, with D maybe TRBD1 (6 bases). Germline lookup yields CDR1 MDHEN and CDR2 SYDVKM. Trimming stripped 8 bases from V and 6 bases from J, with 7 bases between. The CDR3 is made up of 10 amino acids. Here the CDR3 DNA reads TGTGCCAGCTACAGGGATGGCTACACCTTC. This translates into CASYRDGYTF.

This clonotype has more than one count but fewer than ten. This sequence joins TRBV12-3 or TRBV12-4 and TRBJ1-3, with D unresolved. The CDR3 spans 14 residues. Trimming stripped 3 bases from V and 4 bases from J, with 10 bases between. In DNA form, the CDR3 reads TGTGCCAGCAGTTTCTTTGGGATAGGAAACACCATATATTTT. This sequence encodes CASSFFGIGNTIYF.

This chain uses TRBV12-3 or TRBV12-4 with TRBJ2-7; 10 bases map to TRBD2. The CDR3 spans 15 residues. Germline trimming cut 3 bases from V and 5 bases from J; bases unmatched to any gene: 7. CDR3 region: CASSLEGTSVHEQYF. The CDR3 DNA follows: TGTGCCAGCAGTTTGGAGGGGACTAGCGTCCACGAGCAGTACTTC.

This clonotype was counted between two and nine times. The chain couples TRBV10-3 to TRBJ2-5; D is ambiguous. Gene TRBJ2-1 matches the end of the DNA better, so the J call may be wrong. This CDR3 is built from 13 residues. CDR1 is ENHRY and CDR2 is SYGVKD in the germline V gene. CDR3 residues: CAISESYNNEQFF. For the CDR3, the DNA is TGTGCCATCAGTGAGTCTTATAACAATGAGCAGTTCTTC.

This clonotype has at least ten counts. The J gene is TRBJ2-1, the V gene TRBV20-1; D is unresolved. The V gene lost 3 bases and the J gene lost 5 bases, with 5 bases spanning the gap. The CDR3 runs to 11 residues. CDR1 is DFQATT and CDR2 is SNEGSKA in the germline V gene (reference sequence). The CDR3 loop reads CSARVNNEQFF. CDR3 DNA: TGCAGTGCTAGGGTCAACAATGAGCAGTTCTTC.

The chain links TRBV12-5 to TRBJ1-1; D is unresolved. Trimming removed 3 bases at V and 5 bases at J, with 19 bases between. CDR1 is LGHNT and CDR2 is FRNRAP in the germline V gene. The CDR3 covers 16 residues. CDR3 sequence: CASGLASGPLRTEAFF. The CDR3 nucleotides are TGTGCTAGTGGTTTAGCGTCCGGGCCTTTGAGGACTGAAGCTTTCTTT.

This chain joins TRBV20-1 and TRBJ2-5; 10 positions agree with TRBD2. The CDR3 is 16 residues long. The junction had 11 bases not matched to a gene; V was cut back by 0 bases and J by 7 bases. CDR1 and CDR2 (germline): DFQATT, SNEGSKA (reference sequence). Written as DNA, the CDR3 is TGCAGTGCTAGAGATCAAAGTCCTAGCGGGAGTGGGACCCAGTACTTC. Translation gives CSARDQSPSGSGTQYF.

This clonotype has just a few counts. The V gene is TRBV10-3, the J gene TRBJ2-7, with unresolved D. CDR1 is ENHRY, CDR2 SYGVKD, per germline. The CDR3 runs 11 residues. Trimming took 2 bases from V and 6 from J, leaving 5 bases between them. The CDR3 reads CAISEHVEQYF. In DNA form, the CDR3 reads TGTGCCATCAGTGAGCACGTCGAGCAGTACTTC.

This clonotype was detected a few times. The chain recombines TRBV5-1 with TRBJ2-7; D is possibly TRBD2 (5 bases). Trimming removed 4 bases at V and 0 bases at J, with 14 bases between. The V gene's germline CDR1 is SGHRS and CDR2 YFSETQ. CDR3 length: 15 residues. This CDR3 is CASSIRTGSSYEQYF. The CDR3 DNA sequence: TGCGCCAGCAGCATTCGGACTGGTTCCTCCTACGAGCAGTACTTC.

This chain uses TRBV6-5 with TRBJ1-6; D is unclear. CDR3 length equals 16 residues. The ends were cut back, 0 bases at V and 8 bases at J, with 14 bases in the middle. CDR1 and CDR2 (germline): MNHEY, SVGAGI. The CDR3 region has the DNA TGTGCCAGCAGTTACTCGGAAGCGGGAAGAGATTCACCCCTCCACTTT. It codes for CASSYSEAGRDSPLHF.

This clonotype came up a few times. This sequence joins TRBV7-9 and TRBJ2-7; no firm D call. Germline V gene sequence: CDR1 SEHNR, CDR2 FQNEAQ (reference sequence). CDR3 size: 13 residues. V lost 5 bases and J 5 bases, leaving 13 bases between the germline ends. In nucleotides, the CDR3 is TGTGCCAGCAGCCCCGGACGGTTAAACGAGCAGTACTTC. Amino acid sequence: CASSPGRLNEQYF.

In this sample, this clonotype turned up many times. The chain employs TRBV7-2 and TRBJ2-5, with 12 bases aligning to TRBD2. V lost 4 bases, J lost 3 bases, and 3 bases stayed unmatched. This CDR3 region has 15 residues. CDR1 and CDR2 (germline): SGHTA, FQGNSA. The CDR3 reads CASSSLAGGKETQYF. CDR3 coding DNA: TGTGCCAGCAGCTCCCTAGCGGGAGGGAAAGAGACCCAGTACTTC.

This clonotype appeared a few times. The rearrangement joins TRBV4-3 to TRBJ2-5; 7 bases are a match to TRBD2. V lost 4 bases, J lost 5 bases, and 10 bases stayed unmatched. Germline CDR1 LGHNA, CDR2 YSLEER. The CDR3 is 15 amino acids. As DNA, the CDR3 is TGCGCCAGCAGCCCCTCCCGGGGAGGGACGGAGACCCAGTACTTC. Translation gives CASSPSRGGTETQYF.

This clonotype was seen a few times. The rearrangement links TRBV27 to TRBJ1-2; 7 bases match TRBD1. CDR1 is MNHEY, CDR2 SMNVEV, per germline (reference sequence). V shed 8 bases and J 5 bases; nucleotides not matched to a gene: 11. The CDR3 spans 14 residues. The CDR3, as DNA: TGTGCCAGCTCCCGGGACAGAAGTCCGTATGGCTACACCTTC. Residues: CASSRDRSPYGYTF.

The chain combines TRBV2 with TRBJ2-1, with 8 nucleotides matching TRBD2. The CDR3 totals 16 residues. The trim removed 10 bases at V and 0 bases at J, leaving 11 bases unmatched. Germline CDR1 and CDR2: SNHLY and FYNNEI. The CDR3: CATDLLSGSSYNEQFF. For the CDR3, the DNA is TGTGCCACGGATTTACTAAGCGGGAGCTCCTACAATGAGCAGTTCTTC.

This clonotype has just a few counts. The chain carries TRBV29-1 and TRBJ2-1; tentative D call: TRBD2 (5 bases). CDR3 size: 13 residues. V lost 3 bases and J lost 9, with 15 bases in between. Germline V gene lookup returns CDR1 SQVTM and CDR2 ANQGSEA. CDR3 sequence reads: CSVDSDFRGEQFF. CDR3 sequence (DNA): TGCAGCGTTGATTCGGACTTTCGTGGTGAGCAGTTCTTC.

This clonotype has more than one count but fewer than ten. V gene TRBV20-1 combines with J gene TRBJ2-1; 9 positions match TRBD2. J gave up 7 bases and V 3 bases, and 10 bases lay outside the gene matches. The CDR3 runs 15 residues. CDR1 and CDR2 (germline): DFQATT, SNEGSKA (reference sequence). In DNA form, the CDR3 reads TGCAGTGCTAGGACGAGCGGGGGGCGGCGTAATGAGCAGTTCTTC. This encodes CSARTSGGRRNEQFF.